Listed here are 31 T cell receptor beta chains from one sample, sequenced in a study of technical replicates of blood from several donors. The assay was immunoSEQ multiplex PCR, and TCRdb's table has in-frame clones only and misses some. The sample contains 50,000 to 80,000 clones, 75% to 90% of which appear only once. The sequencing sample was made of PBMCs. These receptors originate from a human donor in good health. Some clones in this sample may be carry-over from other donors' samples.

This chain connects TRBV11-3 to TRBJ2-7, with 9 bases lining up with TRBD2. Per the germline V gene, CDR1 is SGHNT and CDR2 is YENEEA. The length of the CDR3 is 16 residues. V shed 0 bases and J 5 bases; nucleotides not matched to a gene: 8. The CDR3 loop is CASSLEGLAGVNEQYF. The CDR3 DNA reads TGTGCCAGCAGCTTAGAAGGGTTAGCGGGAGTCAACGAGCAGTACTTC. The full variable domain, completed using reference TRBV11-3 and TRBJ2-7, is EAGVVQSPRYKIIEKKQPVAFWCNPISGHNTLYWYLQNLGQGPELLIRYENEEAVDDSQLPKDRFSAERLKGVDSTLKIQPAELGDSAVYLCASSLEGLAGVNEQYFGPGTRLTVT.

The rearrangement links TRBV10-3 to TRBJ2-7; D is uncertain. Germline CDR1 and CDR2: ENHRY and SYGVKD. This CDR3 is 13 amino acids long. V dropped 4 bases and J dropped 5 bases, with 12 bases sitting between them. The CDR3 nucleotides are TGTGCCATCAGTGGATCGGGTTCCAACGAGCAGTACTTC. The encoded protein is CAISGSGSNEQYF.

V and J are TRBV7-9 and TRBJ2-1; 7 bases are a match to TRBD1. The V segment lost 5 bases and the J segment 4 bases; nucleotides outside the gene matches: 8. The CDR3 has 15 amino acids. CDR1 and CDR2 (germline): SEHNR, FQNEAQ (reference sequence). The CDR3 region is CASSRQGDSYNEQFF. The DNA of the CDR3 is TGTGCCAGCAGCCGACAGGGAGATTCTTACAATGAGCAGTTCTTC. Drawing the rest from reference TRBV7-9 and TRBJ2-1, the complete variable domain is DTGVSQNPRHKITKRGQNVTFRCDPISEHNRLYWYRQTLGQGPEFLTYFQNEAQLEKSRLLSDRFSAERPKGSFSTLEIQRTEQGDSAMYLCASSRQGDSYNEQFFGPGTRLTVL.

The chain uses TRBV11-2 and TRBJ2-7; TRBD1 aligns across 12 bases. Germline CDR1 and CDR2: SGHAT and FQNNGV. V trimming: 3 bases; J trimming: 4 bases; junction bases outside the gene matches: 4. The CDR3 sequence is 15 residues long. CDR3 coding DNA: TGTGCCAGCAGCTTCGGGACAGGGGGCGGTTACGAGCAGTACTTC. This codes for CASSFGTGGGYEQYF.

The chain is built from TRBV27 and TRBJ2-7; D is possibly TRBD1 (6 bases). Germline CDR1 reads MNHEY; CDR2 reads SMNVEV (reference sequence). Trimming left V 7 bases short and J 3 bases short, with 19 bases between. The length of the CDR3 is 15 residues. The CDR3 sequence: CASKKQGVLNYEQYF. CDR3 nucleotide sequence: TGTGCCAGCAAGAAACAGGGAGTTCTAAACTACGAGCAGTACTTC.

V is TRBV4-2 and J is TRBJ2-7, with 7 nucleotides matching TRBD1. The CDR3 length is 16 residues. CDR1 and CDR2 from the germline V gene are LGHNA and YNFKEQ. The trim removed 0 bases at V and 3 bases at J, leaving 8 bases unmatched. CDR3 sequence: CASSQDDRERFYEQYF. The CDR3 DNA follows: TGTGCCAGCAGCCAAGATGACAGGGAAAGATTCTACGAGCAGTACTTC.

In regard to this clone: The junction departs from the called germline gene at one end, perhaps through a read error. The J gene is TRBJ2-7, the V gene TRBV11-2; 7 bases map to TRBD1. This CDR3 has 11 residues. The germline CDR1 and CDR2 sequences are SGHAT and FQNNGV. The CDR3 nucleotides are TGTGCCAGCAGCTCCGGGACAGTGTTGGACTTC. The encoded protein is CASSSGTVLDF.

The rearrangement uses TRBV30 and TRBJ2-1, with 8 bases aligning to TRBD2. Germline V gene data show CDR1 as GTSNPN and CDR2 as SVGIG (reference sequence). There are 11 residues in the CDR3. Trimming removed 3 bases from V and 13 bases from J; junction bases left unmatched: 5. The CDR3 region has the DNA TGTGCCTGGAGGGAGGCGGGAGGTCAGTTCTTC. Protein: CAWREAGGQFF.

The chain is built from TRBV7-8 and TRBJ2-7; 10 positions agree with TRBD2. The germline V gene encodes CDR1 SGHVS and CDR2 FQNEAQ. The CDR3 runs to 21 residues. V lost 6 bases, J lost 2 bases, and 25 bases stayed unmatched. DNA for the CDR3: TGTGCCAGCAGACGTGCGCCCCTAATTCCAGCGGGAGGGCCTATGGCCTACGAGCAGTACTTC. This translates into CASRRAPLIPAGGPMAYEQYF.

The chain combines TRBV10-2 with TRBJ1-1, with 7 bases matching TRBD1. There are 14 residues in the CDR3. With 4 bases clipped from V and 0 bases from J, the junction kept 2 bases outside the gene matches. CDR1 is WSHSY and CDR2 is SAAADI in the germline V gene. The CDR3 nucleotides read TGCGCCAGCAGTGGGGGACAGATGAACACTGAAGCTTTCTTT. This gives the protein CASSGGQMNTEAFF.

This chain connects TRBV7-8 to TRBJ2-1, with a tentative D call TRBD2 (5 bases). Trimming stripped 5 bases from V and 9 bases from J, with 26 bases between. CDR3 length: 17 amino acids. Germline CDR1 and CDR2: SGHVS and FQNEAQ. The CDR3 DNA follows: TGTGCCAGCAGCCCCCGCTTGACGGGCGGGCTGCCTTCTGAGCAGTTCTTC. Its translation: CASSPRLTGGLPSEQFF. Supplemented by reference TRBV7-8 and TRBJ2-1, the full variable domain reads GAGVSQSPRYKVAKRGQDVALRCDPISGHVSLFWYQQALGQGPEFLTYFQNEAQLDKSGLPSDRFFAERPEGSVSTLKIQRTQQEDSAVYLCASSPRLTGGLPSEQFFGPGTRLTVL.

The V and J genes are TRBV29-1 and TRBJ2-7; D is unclear. Trimming removed 7 bases from V and 5 bases from J, with 18 bases in between. The germline V gene encodes CDR1 SQVTM and CDR2 ANQGSEA. CDR3 length equals 13 residues. The CDR3 sequence is CSALVKAQNEQYF. DNA for the CDR3: TGCAGCGCTTTGGTTAAAGCCCAAAACGAGCAGTACTTC.

The chain carries TRBV30 and TRBJ2-3; 7 positions match TRBD2. V trimming: 4 bases; J trimming: 3 bases; junction bases outside the gene matches: 7. Germline V gene sequence: CDR1 GTSNPN, CDR2 SVGIG (reference sequence). The length of the CDR3 is 14 residues. The CDR3 DNA reads as TGTGCCTGGAAACGCGGGAGAGGTACAGATACGCAGTATTTT. Protein: CAWKRGRGTDTQYF.

The gene calls are TRBV7-9 and TRBJ2-3; no reliable D call. This CDR3 region has 12 residues. Trimming pared 4 bases from V and 4 bases from J, leaving 6 bases between. The germline V gene has CDR1 SEHNR and CDR2 FQNEAQ (reference sequence). The CDR3 reads CASSWSADTQYF. CDR3 in DNA: TGTGCCAGCAGCTGGTCGGCAGATACGCAGTATTTT.

This clone was recorded once. The genes are TRBV7-6 and TRBJ1-4, with a weak D call TRBD1 (5 bases). The CDR3 contains 14 residues. Trimming cost V 5 bases and J 1 base, with 8 bases left between them. The germline CDR1 and CDR2 sequences are SGHVS and FNYEAQ. The CDR3 reads CASSQTETNEKLFF. CDR3 sequence (DNA): TGTGCCAGCAGCCAGACAGAAACTAATGAAAAACTGTTTTTT.

The chain employs TRBV5-1 and TRBJ1-2, with D hard to call. Germline V gene lookup returns CDR1 SGHRS and CDR2 YFSETQ. The CDR3 covers 13 residues. The V end lost 4 bases, the J end lost 5 bases, and 12 bases lay between the germline ends. The CDR3 sequence is CASSARVEYGYTF. CDR3 coding DNA: TGCGCCAGCAGCGCTCGGGTTGAGTATGGCTACACCTTC. Using reference TRBV5-1 and TRBJ1-2 for the parts outside the CDR3, the full variable domain is KAGVTQTPRYLIKTRGQQVTLSCSPISGHRSVSWYQQTPGQGLQFLFEYFSETQRNKGNFPGRFSGRQFSNSRSEMNVSTLELGDSALYLCASSARVEYGYTFGSGTRLTVV.

The genes are TRBV19 and TRBJ1-5; D may be TRBD1 (5 bases). V was shortened by 5 bases and J by 3 bases, with 8 bases between the two germline ends. The CDR3 contains 13 residues. Per germline, CDR1 LNHDA and CDR2 SQIVND (reference sequence). The CDR3 bases are TGTGCCAGTAGTCCAGGGCACAATCAGCCCCAGCATTTT. Its protein product is CASSPGHNQPQHF.

The chain joins TRBV11-2 to TRBJ2-1; 7 positions agree with TRBD2. With 1 base clipped from V and 7 bases from J, the junction kept 10 bases outside the gene matches. In germline, CDR1 is SGHAT, CDR2 FQNNGV. The CDR3 contains 16 residues. CDR3 in DNA: TGTGCCAGCAGCTTAGTCCCATCCGCGGGGGAGAATGAGCAGTTCTTC. Protein sequence: CASSLVPSAGENEQFF.

The rearrangement uses TRBV4-1 and TRBJ2-3, with 13 bases that match TRBD2. V was clipped by 0 bases and J by 6 bases; unmatched bases: 6. The germline V gene encodes CDR1 MGHRA and CDR2 YSYEKL. The CDR3 is 17 amino acids. In DNA, the CDR3 is TGCGCCAGCAGCCAAGATGAGACTAGCGGGGGGTGGGATACGCAGTATTTT. Amino acid sequence: CASSQDETSGGWDTQYF.

This clone was seen a handful of times. This CDR3 reads CASSEGTGADTQYF. DNA of the CDR3: TGTGCCAGCAGTGAAGGGACAGGGGCAGATACGCAGTATTTT. The chain uses TRBV6-1 and TRBJ2-3; TRBD1 matches 9 bases. Looked up from germline, CDR1 is MNHNS and CDR2 is SASEGT. This CDR3 region has 14 residues. V lost 1 base, J lost 4 bases, and 0 bases stayed unmatched.

This clone was observed at least ten times. V usage is TRBV29-1 and J usage is TRBJ2-5, with 8 bases fitting TRBD2. The CDR3 loop spans 12 amino acids. Germline loops: CDR1 SQVTM, CDR2 ANQGSEA. V gave up 7 bases and J gave up 10 bases; unmatched junction bases: 11. The DNA of the CDR3 is TGCAGCGGGGCGGGAGGCCCTTTTGACCAGTACTTC. Protein product: CSGAGGPFDQYF.

This clone was counted a single time. The V call is TRBV7-8, the J call TRBJ1-1; D call uncertain. Germline V gene sequence: CDR1 SGHVS, CDR2 FQNEAQ. V lost 1 base, J lost 6 bases, and 18 bases lay in between. The CDR3 covers 16 residues. The CDR3 DNA reads as TGTGCCAGCAGCTTAGGCTCGGGAGGCGTCGTCTCTGAAGCTTTCTTT. Its translation is CASSLGSGGVVSEAFF.

V gene TRBV7-2 combines with J gene TRBJ1-1; 7 bases align to TRBD1. After removal of 1 base from V and 1 base from J, the junction contained 3 bases not matched to a gene. This CDR3 contains 15 residues. Germline V gene lookup returns CDR1 SGHTA and CDR2 FQGNSA. The CDR3: CASSLEPGGNTEAFF. The CDR3 DNA reads TGTGCCAGCAGCTTAGAACCAGGGGGGAACACTGAAGCTTTCTTT.

On this clone: One end of the junction varies from germline; a read error may be responsible. The same CDR3 also results from other DNA sequences found in this sample. The rearrangement links TRBV5-1 to TRBJ1-6; 7 positions match TRBD1. The CDR3 length is 15 residues. From germline, CDR1 is SGHRS and CDR2 YFSETQ. CDR3 nucleotides: TGCGCAAGCAGCCTGCTCGGGACAGAAAATTCACCCCTCCACTTT. Its protein product is CASSLLGTENSPLHF. Using reference TRBV5-1 and TRBJ1-6 for the parts outside the CDR3, the full variable domain is KAGVTQTPRYLIKTRGQQVTLSCSPISGHRSVSWYQQTPGQGLQFLFEYFSETQRNKGNFPGRFSGRQFSNSRSEMNVSTLELGDSALYLCASSLLGTENSPLHFGNGTRLTVT.

The V and J genes are TRBV11-1 and TRBJ1-2, with D unresolved. V gave up 3 bases and J gave up 13 bases, with 18 bases separating them. Germline V gene data show CDR1 as SGHAT and CDR2 as FQDESV (reference sequence). The CDR3 is made up of 13 amino acids. CDR3 DNA sequence: TGTGCCAGCAGCTTCGCTGGAGGGCGTCTGTTCACCTTC. Its translation: CASSFAGGRLFTF. Variable domain in full (rest from reference TRBV11-1 and TRBJ1-2): EAEVAQSPRYKITEKSQAVAFWCDPISGHATLYWYRQILGQGPELLVQFQDESVVDDSQLPKDRFSAERLKGVDSTLKIQPAELGDSAMYLCASSFAGGRLFTFGSGTRLTVV.

The chain employs TRBV5-1 and TRBJ2-7; unclear D gene. The CDR3 has 13 amino acids. Germline CDR1 and CDR2: SGHRS and YFSETQ. Deletions cut 1 base from V and 3 bases from J, with 8 bases between. CDR3: CASSLRSGYEQYF. Here the CDR3 DNA reads TGCGCCAGCAGCTTGCGGTCCGGCTACGAGCAGTACTTC.

This clone was seen more than once but under ten times. The chain couples TRBV7-9 to TRBJ1-5; 8 bases line up with TRBD1. V trimming: 5 bases; J trimming: 6 bases; junction bases outside the gene matches: 6. The length of the CDR3 is 14 residues. Germline-derived CDR1 and CDR2 are SEHNR and FQNEAQ (reference sequence). In DNA form, the CDR3 reads TGTGCCAGCAGCAATACAGGGGGGAGTCAGCCCCAGCATTTT. Protein sequence: CASSNTGGSQPQHF.

J is TRBJ2-1 and V is TRBV10-3; the D is unclear. In germline, CDR1 is ENHRY, CDR2 SYGVKD. This CDR3 region has 14 residues. Trimming took off 6 bases at V and 0 bases at J, with 9 bases between the two ends. CDR3 protein: CAISAVSSYNEQFF. The CDR3 nucleotides are TGTGCCATCAGCGCGGTGAGCTCCTACAATGAGCAGTTCTTC.

This clone was recorded a few times. The rearrangement joins TRBV6-1 to TRBJ1-1; the D gene is possibly TRBD1 (5 bases). CDR3 size: 14 residues. CDR1 MNHNS and CDR2 SASEGT come from the germline V gene. V dropped 4 bases and J dropped 4 bases, with 13 bases sitting between them. The CDR3 loop is CASSVAWGGTEAFF. The CDR3 DNA reads as TGTGCCAGCAGTGTTGCCTGGGGGGGCACTGAAGCTTTCTTT.

DNA of the CDR3: TGTGCCAGTGCGGGGGGGCCCAGCAATCAGCCCCAGCATTTT. Its protein is CASAGGPSNQPQHF. The chain is built from TRBV7-8 and TRBJ1-5; perhaps TRBD1 as D (6 bases). The CDR3 extends over 14 amino acids. Germline-derived CDR1 and CDR2 are SGHVS and FQNEAQ. Trimming left V 9 bases short and J 1 base short, with 13 bases between.

This clone came up once. This sequence joins TRBV27 and TRBJ2-2, with 9 bases lining up with TRBD2. The germline gives CDR1 MNHEY, CDR2 SMNVEV (reference sequence). The length of the CDR3 is 16 residues. V lost 5 bases and J lost 5; bases outside the gene matches: 9. The CDR3 bases are TGTGCCAGCAGTCCAACGAGCGGGAGGAGTACCGGGGAGCTGTTTTTT. This translates into CASSPTSGRSTGELFF.